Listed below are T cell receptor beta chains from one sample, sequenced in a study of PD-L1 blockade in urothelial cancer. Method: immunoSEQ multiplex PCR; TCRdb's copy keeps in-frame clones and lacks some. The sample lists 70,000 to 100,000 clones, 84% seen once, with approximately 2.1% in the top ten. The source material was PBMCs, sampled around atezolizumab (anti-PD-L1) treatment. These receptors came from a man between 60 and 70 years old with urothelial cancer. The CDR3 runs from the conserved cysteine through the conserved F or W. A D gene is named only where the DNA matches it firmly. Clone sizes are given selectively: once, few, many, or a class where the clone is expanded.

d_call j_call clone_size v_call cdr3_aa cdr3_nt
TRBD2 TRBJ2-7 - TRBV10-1 CARPSGRAYEQYF TGCGCCAGACCGAGCGGGAGGGCCTACGAGCAGTACTTC
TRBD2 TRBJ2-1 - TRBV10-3 CAISEPSGSGYEQFF TGTGCCATCAGTGAGCCTAGCGGGAGCGGCTATGAGCAGTTCTTC
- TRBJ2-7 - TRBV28 CASSILGVNSYEQYF TGTGCCAGCAGTATATTAGGGGTGAACTCCTACGAGCAGTACTTC
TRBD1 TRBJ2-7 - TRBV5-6 CASSVGTALREQYF TGTGCCAGCAGCGTGGGGACAGCCCTTCGGGAGCAGTACTTC
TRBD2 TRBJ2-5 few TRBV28 CASSSHGGAQETQYF TGTGCCAGCAGTTCTCACGGGGGGGCTCAAGAGACCCAGTACTTC
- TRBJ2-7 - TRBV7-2 CASSPAGSRIYEQYF TGTGCCAGCAGCCCCGCAGGGTCGCGGATCTACGAGCAGTACTTC
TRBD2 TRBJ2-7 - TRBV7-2 CASSGGGGGFYEQYF TGTGCCAGCAGCGGCGGAGGCGGGGGGTTTTACGAGCAGTACTTC
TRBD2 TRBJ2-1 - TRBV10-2 CASSDGGGVGNEQFF TGCGCCAGCAGTGACGGCGGGGGGGTGGGCAATGAGCAGTTCTTC
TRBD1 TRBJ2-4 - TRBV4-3 CASSQDTGQGGNIQYF TGCGCCAGCAGCCAAGATACGGGACAGGGGGGAAACATTCAGTACTTC
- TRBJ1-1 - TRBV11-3 CASSPGQNTEAFF TGTGCCAGCAGCCCAGGCCAGAACACTGAAGCTTTCTTT
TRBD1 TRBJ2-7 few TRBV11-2 CASSVTGGPYEQYF TGTGCCAGCAGCGTGACAGGGGGCCCGTACGAGCAGTACTTC
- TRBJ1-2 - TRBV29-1 CSVDGIKNYGYTF TGCAGCGTTGACGGGATAAAAAACTATGGCTACACCTTC
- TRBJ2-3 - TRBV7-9 CASSLVSGLHTDTQYF TGTGCCAGCAGCTTAGTTTCCGGTCTCCACACAGATACGCAGTATTTT
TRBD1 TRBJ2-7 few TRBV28 CASSNGQGGDEQYF TGTGCCAGCAGCAACGGACAGGGGGGCGACGAGCAGTACTTC
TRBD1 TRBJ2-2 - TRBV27 CASNRGNTGELFF TGTGCCAGCAACAGGGGGAACACCGGGGAGCTGTTTTTT
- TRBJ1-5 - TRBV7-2 CASSLEVGRNQPQHF TGTGCCAGCAGCTTAGAAGTCGGGAGAAATCAGCCCCAGCATTTT
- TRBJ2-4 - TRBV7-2 CASSLDWGPKNIQYF TGTGCCAGCAGCTTAGATTGGGGCCCCAAAAACATTCAGTACTTC
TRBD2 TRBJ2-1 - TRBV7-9 CASSPSPTTSGNYNEQFF TGTGCCAGCAGCCCATCACCTACGACTAGCGGGAACTACAATGAGCAGTTCTTC
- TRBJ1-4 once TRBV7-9 CASSLATGNEKLFF TGTGCCAGCAGCCTAGCGACGGGAAATGAAAAACTGTTTTTT
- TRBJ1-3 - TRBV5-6 CASSLVGGGRRGSGNTIYF TGTGCCAGCAGCTTGGTCGGGGGGGGGCGGCGAGGCTCTGGAAACACCATATATTTT
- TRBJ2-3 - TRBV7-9 CASSLDGGAYTDTQYF TGTGCCAGCAGCTTAGATGGTGGGGCCTACACAGATACGCAGTATTTT
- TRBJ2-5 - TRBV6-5 CASSYDSKETQYF TGTGCCAGCAGTTACGACAGTAAAGAGACCCAGTACTTC
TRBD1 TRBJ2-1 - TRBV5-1 CASSPATGANEQFF TGCGCCAGCAGCCCAGCTACAGGGGCGAATGAGCAGTTCTTC
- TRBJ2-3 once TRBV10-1 CASRETYTGKAADTQYF TGCGCCAGCAGGGAGACCTATACAGGGAAGGCGGCAGATACGCAGTATTTT
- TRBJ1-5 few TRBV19 CASGGGGGTFQPQHF TGTGCCAGTGGAGGCGGGGGAGGTACGTTTCAGCCCCAGCATTTT
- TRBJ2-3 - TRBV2 CASSESWQGADTQYF TGTGCCAGCAGTGAAAGTTGGCAGGGCGCAGATACGCAGTATTTT
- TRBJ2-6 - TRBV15 CATSRGLGSSGANVLTF TGTGCCACCAGCAGAGGGTTGGGCAGCTCTGGGGCCAACGTCCTGACTTTC
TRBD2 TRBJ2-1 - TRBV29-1 CSVGWDYSYNEQFF TGCAGCGTGGGGTGGGACTACTCCTACAATGAGCAGTTCTTC
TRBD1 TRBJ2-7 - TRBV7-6 CASSERGQGKGEQYF TGTGCCAGCAGTGAACGGGGACAGGGAAAAGGCGAGCAGTACTTC
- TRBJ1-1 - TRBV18 CASSQGRNTEAFF TGTGCCAGCTCACAGGGGCGGAACACTGAAGCTTTCTTT
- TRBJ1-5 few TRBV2 CASKGQHNFYSNQPQHF TGTGCCAGCAAGGGGCAGCACAATTTCTATAGCAATCAGCCCCAGCATTTT
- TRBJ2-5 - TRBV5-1 CASSRKKDNRAGETQYF TGCGCCAGCAGCCGTAAAAAAGACAACCGGGCGGGCGAGACCCAGTACTTC
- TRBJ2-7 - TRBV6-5 CASSLRDTSYEQYF TGTGCCAGCAGCCTCCGGGACACAAGCTACGAGCAGTACTTC
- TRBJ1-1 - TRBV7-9 CASSSGAIGTEAFF TGTGCCAGCAGCTCCGGAGCGATTGGCACTGAAGCTTTCTTT
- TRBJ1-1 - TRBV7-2 CASSHREPNTEAFF TGTGCCAGCAGCCACAGGGAGCCGAACACTGAAGCTTTCTTT
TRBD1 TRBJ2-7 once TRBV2 CASSEEPGGEQYF TGTGCCAGCAGTGAAGAACCAGGGGGTGAGCAGTACTTC
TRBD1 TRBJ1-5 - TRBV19 CASRPDRGGNQPQHF TGTGCCAGTAGGCCCGACAGGGGAGGCAATCAGCCCCAGCATTTT
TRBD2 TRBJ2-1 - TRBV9 CASTPGLAVYNEQFF TGTGCCAGCACCCCGGGACTAGCGGTCTACAATGAGCAGTTCTTC
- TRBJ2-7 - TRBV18 CASSPGNTGRGEQYF TGTGCCAGCTCACCGGGGAATACGGGTCGGGGCGAGCAGTACTTC
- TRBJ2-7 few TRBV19 CASSISPKGSYEQYF TGTGCCAGTAGTATATCCCCCAAGGGGTCCTACGAGCAGTACTTC
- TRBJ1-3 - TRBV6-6 CASHESSGNTIYF TGTGCCAGCCATGAGAGTTCTGGAAACACCATATATTTT
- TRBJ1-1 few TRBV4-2 CASSHTQEMNTEAFF TGTGCCAGCAGCCACACACAGGAGATGAACACTGAAGCTTTCTTT
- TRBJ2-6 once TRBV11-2 CASSRFLAPGANVLTF TGTGCCAGCAGCCGTTTTCTAGCCCCTGGGGCCAACGTCCTGACTTTC
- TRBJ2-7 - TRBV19 CASSIGTTNEQYF TGTGCCAGTAGTATAGGGACTACCAACGAGCAGTACTTC
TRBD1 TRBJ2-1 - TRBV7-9 CASSARDSTNEQFF TGTGCCAGCAGCGCCCGGGACAGTACGAATGAGCAGTTCTTC
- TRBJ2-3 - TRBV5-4 CASSSERVTDTQYF TGTGCCAGCAGCTCTGAGCGGGTCACAGATACGCAGTATTTT
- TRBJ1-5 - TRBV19 CASSIEQGPGQPQHF TGTGCCAGTAGTATAGAGCAGGGGCCGGGTCAGCCCCAGCATTTT
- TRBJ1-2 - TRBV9 CASSVVYRPGYTF TGTGCCAGCAGCGTAGTTTACAGACCTGGCTACACCTTC
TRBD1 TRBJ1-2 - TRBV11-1 CASSRDRVYGYTF TGTGCCAGCAGCCGGGACAGGGTCTATGGCTACACCTTC
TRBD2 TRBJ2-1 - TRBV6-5 CASRGTSGGAVEQFF TGTGCCAGCAGGGGGACTAGCGGGGGGGCCGTTGAGCAGTTCTTC
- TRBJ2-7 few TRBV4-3 CASSQAVTGTLLPYEQYF TGCGCCAGCAGCCAGGCGGTCACAGGGACCCTATTACCCTACGAGCAGTACTTC
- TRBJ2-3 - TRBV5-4 CASSLLEGGLSTDTQYF TGTGCCAGCAGCTTACTCGAAGGGGGTTTATCGACAGATACGCAGTATTTT
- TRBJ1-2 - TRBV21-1 CASAGKFYGYTF TGTGCCAGCGCAGGGAAATTCTATGGCTACACCTTC
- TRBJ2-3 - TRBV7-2 CASSLALLNGWDTQYF TGTGCCAGCAGCTTAGCTCTTCTAAACGGGTGGGATACGCAGTATTTT